The clone carrying this T cell receptor beta chain was found a few times. Germline-derived CDR1 and CDR2 are LGHNA and YSLEER. Trimming took 3 bases from V and 5 from J; bases not matched to a gene: 2. The CDR3 contains 15 residues. This entry belongs to a study of blood T cell repertoires in COVID-19. Individuals aged about 18 to 95 years were recruited from 24 US areas. Recovered status applied to Cohort 3 donors who had two consecutive negative PCRs. It also applied to those with clearance or with symptom resolution. Original processing methods: Estimated nucleated cell counts came from reference gene primer amplification. The protocol was immunoSEQ multiplex PCR, while the TCRdb copy is restricted to in-frame clones and leaves out a portion. Clonal size and the V and J genes are those of that table, whereas D and trimming came from the DNA. The sample comprises 300,000 or so clones, about 85% of which are singletons, and approximately 6% rests with the top ten.

This TCR derives from a woman in her 30s who had recovered from COVID-19. The J gene is TRBJ1-6, the V gene TRBV4-3; 9 bases agree with TRBD1. The sample comprised PBMCs or T cells enriched from blood (not recorded which). The CDR3: CASSQDRGDNSPLHF. The CDR3 nucleotides are TGCGCCAGCAGCCAGGACAGGGGTGATAATTCACCCCTCCACTTT.